The T cell receptor beta chain described here comes from a study of cytomegalovirus exposure and HLA in healthy donors. Study outcomes and limitations: It was reportedly the case that the classifier diagnosed cytomegalovirus status with high specificity and sensitivity. Among the CMV-associated chains, a few were confirmed in vitro as specific for CMV antigens. Associated with cytomegalovirus, according to the listing, were around 160 TCR beta chains.

Sequenced by immunoSEQ multiplex PCR; TCRdb stores in-frame clones only, minus some. The sample yields some 130,000 clones, about 80% seen once. This clone showed up just a few times. Antigen specificity is unknown. The CDR3 runs to 13 residues. V lost 0 bases to trimming and J lost 5 bases, with 8 bases between them. Germline assignment: CDR1 SGHAT and CDR2 FQNNGV. The sequence was collected from a man aged 25 to 40 in good health and CMV-seropositive. The rearrangement uses TRBV11-2 and TRBJ2-7; D is perhaps TRBD2 (6 bases). Input material: PBMCs. The CDR3 DNA follows: TGTGCCAGCAGCTTAGATCCGGGGGACGAGCAGTACTTC. Amino acid sequence: CASSLDPGDEQYF.